One and the same sample provided the 14 T cell receptor beta chains below, sequenced in a study of human T cells and chemical hapten exposure (dated by TCRdb to the early 2020s). The receptor library was made with RACE. TCRdb records NextSeq 500 as the sequencer. The public reads were reanalyzed by TCRdb: fastp trimming at Q25, MiXCR alignment, in-frame beta chains only. Here each entry gathers all rows of one CDR3 protein and keeps the most common genes and DNA. The sample table contains 50,000 to 70,000 distinct CDR3 sequences; only one count was recorded for 9.5% to 15% of them. The ten largest clones represent 2% to 2.5% of the sample. Taken with the paper, the label for time point translates to: patch test 3, about 24 weeks after DPC sensitization. Reading the label with the study, this specimen's treatment or condition is: therapeutic diphenylcyclopropenone sensitization with weekly scalp DPC.

Sequenced here: whole blood, sampled in connection with sensitization to the hapten diphenylcyclopropenone (DPC). Receptor source: a young man with alopecia areata. Some clones in this sample may be carry-over from other donors' samples.

This clonotype appeared many times. The chain is built from TRBV5-4 and TRBJ2-2; 10 bases are a match to TRBD1. The length of the CDR3 is 16 residues. CDR1 is SGHNT and CDR2 is YYREEE in the germline V gene (reference sequence). The trim removed 6 bases at V and 3 bases at J, leaving 8 bases unmatched. CDR3 sequence reads: CASTPPGTGDTGELFF. DNA of the CDR3: TGTGCCAGCACCCCCCCCGGGACAGGGGACACCGGGGAGCTGTTTTTT.

The sample holds a few counts of this clonotype. The chain carries TRBV11-2 and TRBJ2-2; D might be TRBD1 or TRBD2, each matching 5 bases. The V end was cut by 4 bases, the J end by 5 bases, with 14 bases between. Germline CDR1 SGHAT, CDR2 FQNNGV. The CDR3 covers 15 residues. The CDR3 here is CASSSGTLGTGELFF. The CDR3 bases are TGTGCCAGCAGCTCGGGGACCCTGGGGACCGGGGAGCTGTTTTTT.

This clonotype was counted only a few times. The chain joins TRBV6-5 to TRBJ2-1, with a tentative D call TRBD1 (6 bases). The CDR3 length is 16 residues. Germline CDR1 is MNHEY and CDR2 is SVGAGI. Between the trimmed V and J ends, which lost 6 bases and 7 bases, there was a span of 22 bases. Here the CDR3 DNA reads TGTGCCAGCAGGGTCGGACATCCCGAAGGGGGAAATGAGCAGTTCTTC. It codes for CASRVGHPEGGNEQFF.

With respect to this clonotype: A read error may be the cause here, since a much bigger clone is one base away. The J gene is TRBJ1-2, the V gene TRBV19, with TRBD1 as a possible D gene (5 bases). Trimming stripped 10 bases from V and 8 bases from J, with 17 bases between. The CDR3 totals 12 residues. Germline loops: CDR1 LNHDA, CDR2 SQIVND (reference sequence). The CDR3 region is CANSQTRGGYTF. The DNA for the CDR3 is TGTGCCAATAGCCAGACCCGGGGCGGCTACACCTTC.

This clonotype was seen repeatedly, ten times or more. The rearrangement joins TRBV24-1 to TRBJ2-6; TRBD1 matches at 10 bases. The trim removed 3 bases at V and 4 bases at J, leaving 8 bases unmatched. The CDR3 consists of 18 residues. Per the germline V gene, CDR1 is KGHDR and CDR2 is SFDVKD. In DNA, the CDR3 is TGTGCCACCAGTGATCCTCCGGGACAGGGGCCCGGGGCCAACGTCCTGACTTTC. Translated, it gives CATSDPPGQGPGANVLTF.

This clonotype was seen repeatedly, ten times or more. This chain connects TRBV6-5 to TRBJ1-3; D possibly corresponds to TRBD1 (5 bases). Per germline, CDR1 MNHEY and CDR2 SVGAGI. The CDR3 covers 15 residues. Trimming shortened V by 9 bases and J by 0 bases, and 15 bases separated the two germline ends. The chain's CDR3 is CASSGTPGSGNTIYF. CDR3 sequence (DNA): TGTGCCAGTTCCGGGACCCCCGGCTCTGGAAACACCATATATTTT.

The gene calls are TRBV5-1 and TRBJ2-5; no reliable D call. Trimming removed 0 bases at V and 4 bases at J, with 7 bases between. The CDR3 extends over 13 amino acids. The germline gives CDR1 SGHRS, CDR2 YFSETQ. The CDR3 region is CASSLGKLETQYF. The CDR3 nucleotides read TGCGCCAGCAGCTTGGGGAAATTAGAGACCCAGTACTTC.

This clonotype occurred a few times. The chain couples TRBV2 to TRBJ2-7, with a tentative D call TRBD1 (6 bases). Germline assignment: CDR1 SNHLY and CDR2 FYNNEI. The CDR3 length is 14 residues. V lost 0 bases, J lost 3 bases, and 9 bases lay in between. CDR3 nucleotide sequence: TGTGCCAGCAGTGAAGCGAGCAGGGGCTACGAGCAGTACTTC. This sequence encodes CASSEASRGYEQYF.

This clonotype was picked up many times. The J gene is TRBJ2-3, the V gene TRBV27; D is undetermined. V shed 1 base and J shed 0 bases, with 23 bases lying between them. CDR1 and CDR2 (germline): MNHEY, SMNVEV (reference sequence). CDR3 size: 20 residues. The CDR3 region has the DNA TGTGCCAGCAGTTTATTTTCAGGCACCCGCCTAGTCTCTAGCACAGATACGCAGTATTTT. Protein: CASSLFSGTRLVSSTDTQYF.

In this sample, this clonotype turned up many times. The V and J genes are TRBV29-1 and TRBJ2-4; 9 nucleotides match TRBD1. The germline gives CDR1 SQVTM, CDR2 ANQGSEA. This CDR3 is built from 18 residues. With 1 base clipped from V and 1 base from J, the junction kept 11 bases outside the gene matches. DNA for the CDR3: TGCAGCGTTGAAGGGCCGGGACAGGGCCTTTCTGCCAAAAACATTCAGTACTTC. Its translation is CSVEGPGQGLSAKNIQYF.

This clonotype was observed at least ten times. The V and J genes are TRBV4-2 and TRBJ2-7; a possible D gene is TRBD2 (5 bases). The CDR3 is 16 amino acids. Germline V lookup: CDR1 LGHNA, CDR2 YNFKEQ. Between the trimmed V and J ends, which lost 0 bases and 1 base, there was a span of 13 bases. The CDR3 region is CASSQDTNGGSYEQYF. The CDR3 bases are TGTGCCAGCAGCCAAGATACGAATGGCGGGTCCTACGAGCAGTACTTC.

This clonotype appeared many times. The genes are TRBV27 and TRBJ1-1; maybe TRBD1 (6 bases). This CDR3 contains 15 residues. Germline V gives CDR1 MNHEY, CDR2 SMNVEV (reference sequence). The V and J ends lost 6 bases and 1 base respectively, with 15 bases between them. The CDR3 loop reads CASRLGGIPNTEAFF. In DNA form, the CDR3 reads TGTGCCAGCAGGTTAGGGGGGATTCCGAACACTGAAGCTTTCTTT.

This clonotype was counted ten times or more. The genes are TRBV3-1 and TRBJ1-3; D not certain. V shed 3 bases and J shed 1 base, with 7 bases lying between them. This CDR3 is 14 amino acids long. Germline lookup yields CDR1 LGHDT and CDR2 YNNKEL (reference sequence). Written as DNA, the CDR3 is TGTGCCAGCAGCCACAGCGCTTCTGGAAACACCATATATTTT. As protein: CASSHSASGNTIYF.

This clonotype has at least ten counts. The chain is built from TRBV7-6 and TRBJ1-3; D is perhaps TRBD1 (5 bases). V lost 5 bases, J lost 0 bases, and 17 bases lay in between. This CDR3 contains 17 residues. From germline, CDR1 is SGHVS and CDR2 FNYEAQ. CDR3 loop: CASSPSGTVNSGNTIYF. The CDR3, as DNA: TGTGCCAGCAGCCCCTCCGGGACCGTCAACTCTGGAAACACCATATATTTT.